This entry lists 28 T cell receptor beta chains sequenced from one sample in a study of T cells expressing NK-cell markers. TCRdb reprocessed the 5' RACE reads and stores each CDR3 protein as one record, lacking DNA. The data show almost 450,000 distinct CDR3 sequences, and the top ten clones hold more than 7%. Sequencing was performed on blood T cells: a sorted CD56 or NKG2C T cell subset, CD4+ or CD8+ T cells, or bulk PBMC T cells (not recorded which). These receptors were collected from a woman aged 18 to 75 in good health.

This chain links TRBV5-1 with TRBJ2-2; with no DNA, the TCRdb D assignment of TRBD2 cannot be verified. Germline V gives CDR1 SGHRS, CDR2 YFSETQ. The CDR3 spans 15 residues. The CDR3 loop is CASSPSGTNTGELFF.

V gene TRBV30 combines with J gene TRBJ1-5. This CDR3 has 16 residues. Per germline, CDR1 GTSNPN and CDR2 SVGIG (reference sequence). The CDR3 protein is CAWSGGLLPQHQPQHF.

V is TRBV7-2 and J is TRBJ2-5; no DNA is available, so the TRBD1 call from TCRdb remains unchecked. Germline CDR1 is SGHTA and CDR2 is FQGNSA. There are 14 residues in the CDR3. The CDR3 loop reads CASSLEAGAETQYF.

The rearrangement links TRBV20-1 to TRBJ2-1; TCRdb's assignment of TRBD1 cannot be checked, as there is no DNA. The germline V gene has CDR1 DFQATT and CDR2 SNEGSKA (reference sequence). This CDR3 has 16 amino acids. CDR3 residues: CSAPQGSKGTDNEQFF.

The chain recombines TRBV7-6 with TRBJ2-1; there is no DNA to check the TCRdb D call of TRBD2. The CDR3 covers 14 residues. Per germline, CDR1 SGHVS and CDR2 FNYEAQ. The CDR3: CASSLGPEGNEQFF.

The chain joins TRBV7-2 to TRBJ1-1; the TCRdb D gene call, TRBD1, has no DNA to confirm it. Germline V gives CDR1 SGHTA, CDR2 FQGNSA. The CDR3 sequence is 12 residues long. The CDR3: CASSPGQAEAFF.

This sequence joins TRBV5-4 and TRBJ2-1; the TCRdb call, TRBD1, lacks DNA for checking. Per the germline V gene, CDR1 is SGHNT and CDR2 is YYREEE (reference sequence). The CDR3 has 13 residues. The CDR3 loop is CASSRDRGNEQFF.

This chain uses TRBV7-8 with TRBJ2-6; absent DNA, TCRdb's TRBD2 call cannot be checked. CDR3 size: 16 residues. The V gene's germline CDR1 is SGHVS and CDR2 FQNEAQ. CDR3 in amino acids: CASSNNGGSGANVLTF.

This chain connects TRBV6-1 to TRBJ2-7; the D call from TCRdb, TRBD2, cannot be confirmed without DNA. Germline V gives CDR1 MNHNS, CDR2 SASEGT. CDR3 length: 13 amino acids. The CDR3 spells CASSEEGGTQGDF.

The chain carries TRBV19 and TRBJ1-1. From germline, CDR1 is LNHDA and CDR2 SQIVND (reference sequence). This CDR3 spans 15 amino acids. The CDR3 sequence is CASSIGNSGNTEAFF.

The J gene is TRBJ2-7, the V gene TRBV10-3; TCRdb's D call, TRBD1, is unchecked because there is no DNA. This CDR3 region has 13 residues. The V gene's germline CDR1 is ENHRY and CDR2 SYGVKD. This chain's CDR3 is CAIRATEGYEQYF.

V is TRBV7-2 and J is TRBJ2-1; TCRdb's D call of TRBD1 is untestable without DNA. The V gene's germline CDR1 is SGHTA and CDR2 FQGNSA. CDR3 length: 15 residues. The CDR3: CASSLTGGTYNEQFF.

The chain is built from TRBV12-3 or TRBV12-4 and TRBJ2-7; absent DNA, TCRdb's TRBD1 call cannot be checked. This CDR3 region has 14 residues. The CDR3 region is CASSLLTGEYEQYF.

The rearrangement links TRBV20-1 to TRBJ1-2; TCRdb designates TRBD1, a call that cannot be tested without DNA. This CDR3 has 13 residues. Germline V gene lookup returns CDR1 DFQATT and CDR2 SNEGSKA (reference sequence). This chain's CDR3 is CSARGGQAYGYTF.

This chain connects TRBV9 to TRBJ1-5; the D gene TCRdb calls, TRBD1, cannot be checked with no DNA. CDR1 is SGDLS, CDR2 YYNGEE, per germline. The CDR3 is made up of 16 amino acids. The CDR3 is CASSAGPPDSNQPQHF. The full variable domain, rest sourced from reference TRBV9 and TRBJ1-5, is DSGVTQTPKHLITATGQRVTLRCSPRSGDLSVYWYQQSLDQGLQFLIQYYNGEERAKGNILERFSAQQFPDLHSELNLSSLELGDSALYFCASSAGPPDSNQPQHFGDGTRLSIL.

This rearrangement joins TRBV15 to TRBJ2-5. The germline V gene has CDR1 LNHNV and CDR2 YYDKDF (reference sequence). There are 17 residues in the CDR3. CDR3: CATSRGPWSGDQETQYF.

The gene calls are TRBV29-1 and TRBJ2-5. The germline CDR1 and CDR2 sequences are SQVTM and ANQGSEA. There are 13 residues in the CDR3. The CDR3 is CSVEGTGKETQYF. Supplemented by reference TRBV29-1 and TRBJ2-5, the full variable domain reads SAVISQKPSRDICQRGTSLTIQCQVDSQVTMMFWYRQQPGQSLTLIATANQGSEATYESGFVIDKFPISRPNLTFSTLTVSNMSPEDSSIYLCSVEGTGKETQYFGPGTRLLVL.

The chain carries TRBV20-1 and TRBJ2-3; the D gene TCRdb calls, TRBD1, cannot be checked with no DNA. The CDR3 runs 14 residues. CDR1 and CDR2 (germline): DFQATT, SNEGSKA (reference sequence). The CDR3 loop reads CSARDIRAEAVWYF.

This chain uses TRBV7-2 with TRBJ1-6; TCRdb selects TRBD1, and the lack of DNA leaves this call unchecked. CDR3 size: 14 residues. The germline gives CDR1 SGHTA, CDR2 FQGNSA. The CDR3 spells CASSPRAGNSPLHF.

V usage is TRBV20-1 and J usage is TRBJ2-7; lacking DNA, the TRBD1 call made by TCRdb goes unchecked. Germline loops: CDR1 DFQATT, CDR2 SNEGSKA (reference sequence). This CDR3 has 19 residues. The CDR3: CSARERLSYGTRSSYEQYF.

The chain employs TRBV4-3 and TRBJ2-7; TCRdb names TRBD2, which stays unverified in the absence of DNA. This CDR3 is built from 18 residues. In germline, CDR1 is LGHNA, CDR2 YSLEER. CDR3: CASSQDRSGGSNSYEQYF.

This chain links TRBV7-6 with TRBJ1-1; checking the TCRdb D call of TRBD1 is not possible without DNA. The CDR3 runs to 13 residues. The germline V gene has CDR1 SGHVS and CDR2 FNYEAQ. CDR3 in amino acids: CASRTGTNTEAFF.

The CDR3 region is CASSLVLSGNTGELFF. The genes are TRBV11-2 and TRBJ2-2. The CDR3 has 16 amino acids. The V gene's germline CDR1 is SGHAT and CDR2 FQNNGV. The entire variable domain, with the rest obtained from reference TRBV11-2 and TRBJ2-2, is as follows: EAGVAQSPRYKIIEKRQSVAFWCNPISGHATLYWYQQILGQGPKLLIQFQNNGVVDDSQLPKDRFSAERLKGVDSTLKIQPAKLEDSAVYLCASSLVLSGNTGELFFGEGSRLTVL.

V usage is TRBV2 and J usage is TRBJ2-3; TCRdb designates TRBD2, a call that cannot be tested without DNA. Germline lookup yields CDR1 SNHLY and CDR2 FYNNEI. The CDR3 sequence is 18 residues long. The CDR3 loop is CASSDPGGLAGVGDTQYF. The entire variable domain, with the rest obtained from reference TRBV2 and TRBJ2-3, is as follows: EPEVTQTPSHQVTQMGQEVILRCVPISNHLYFYWYRQILGQKVEFLVSFYNNEISEKSEIFDDQFSVERPDGSNFTLKIRSTKLEDSAMYFCASSDPGGLAGVGDTQYFGPGTRLTVL.

The genes are TRBV9 and TRBJ1-4; TCRdb outputs TRBD1, but without DNA this stays unchecked. CDR3 length: 14 residues. CDR1 SGDLS and CDR2 YYNGEE come from the germline V gene. CDR3 protein: CASSGRGANEKLFF. The full variable domain, in which reference TRBV9 and TRBJ1-4 provide the parts outside the CDR3, is DSGVTQTPKHLITATGQRVTLRCSPRSGDLSVYWYQQSLDQGLQFLIQYYNGEERAKGNILERFSAQQFPDLHSELNLSSLELGDSALYFCASSGRGANEKLFFGSGTQLSVL.

The chain has TRBV4-3 and TRBJ2-7; TCRdb outputs TRBD2, but without DNA this stays unchecked. Germline lookup yields CDR1 LGHNA and CDR2 YSLEER. This CDR3 has 14 residues. The CDR3 region is CASSQELAGGEQYF.

The J gene is TRBJ1-1, the V gene TRBV11-2; TCRdb's D gene call, TRBD1, goes unchecked for lack of DNA. The CDR3 contains 16 residues. Germline V gene data show CDR1 as SGHAT and CDR2 as FQNNGV. The CDR3 sequence is CASSLPSGQMNTEAFF.

J is TRBJ2-2 and V is TRBV5-4; TCRdb's D call, TRBD2, is unchecked because there is no DNA. Germline-derived CDR1 and CDR2 are SGHNT and YYREEE (reference sequence). The CDR3 is 16 amino acids. The CDR3 spells CASSTRRAENTGELFF.